This T cell receptor beta chain was sequenced during a study of blood T cell repertoires in COVID-19. Study information: T cells, B-cell-depleted T cells, or PBMCs provided the cDNA or gDNA that served as material.

With 2 bases clipped from V and 2 bases from J, the junction kept 8 bases outside the gene matches. Per germline, CDR1 ENHRY and CDR2 SYGVKD. The CDR3 has 16 residues. This clone was observed a single time. In the authors' methods: Estimation of nucleated cell counts was performed using reference gene primer amplification. Some clones are missing from TCRdb's copy, which holds only in-frame ones; the method was immunoSEQ multiplex PCR. The D gene and trimming were derived from the DNA, and the V and J assignments and clone size from that table. This table holds about 250,000 clones, about 85% found once.

Source material: peripheral blood. This chain links TRBV10-3 with TRBJ2-7; 8 bases fit TRBD1. The TCR comes from a man between 18 and 29 years old with active or convalescent COVID-19. The CDR3 sequence: CAISEAGQARPYEQYF. As DNA, the CDR3 is TGTGCCATCAGTGAGGCGGGACAGGCTAGGCCCTACGAGCAGTACTTC.